This T cell receptor beta chain was profiled in a study of blood T cells in healthy people across ages. A second PCR of 7 to 11 cycles used a sample-barcoded 5' primer and a J-beta primer mix. TCRdb redid the calling of the 5' RACE reads with MiXCR, one entry per CDR3 protein. The table has 650,000 to 1,000,000 distinct CDR3 sequences, 35% to 40% seen once. The CDR3 is 14 residues long. Trimming shortened V by 3 bases and J by 7 bases, and 19 bases separated the two germline ends. Germline V CDR1 and CDR2: DFQATT, SNEGSKA (reference sequence). Drawing of peripheral blood yielded about 9.6 milliliters from each donor. PBMCs, at least 6 million per sample, were isolated.

The sequencing input was blood. The TCR sequence derives from a young man in good health. V is TRBV20-1 and J is TRBJ2-7; D gene uncertain. CDR3 protein: CSARGRGYYNEQYF. The DNA for the CDR3 is TGCAGTGCTAGGGGCAGAGGATACTACAATGAGCAGTACTTC.